One and the same sample provided the 20 T cell receptor beta chains below, sequenced in a study of cytomegalovirus exposure and HLA in healthy donors. The PCR contained 60 Vbeta and 13 Jbeta primers. Clones were sequenced by immunoSEQ multiplex PCR, and TCRdb holds only the in-frame ones, with some missing. Of about 140,000 clones listed, approximately 82% are singletons. The sample taken for sequencing was PBMCs. The receptors derive from a man aged 30 to 45 in good health and CMV-seropositive.

This clone appeared a single time. The rearrangement uses TRBV28 and TRBJ1-5; D call uncertain. Looked up from germline, CDR1 is MDHEN and CDR2 is SYDVKM. The germline V and J ends were trimmed by 2 bases and 4 bases, with 9 bases remaining between them. The CDR3 sequence is 14 residues long. This CDR3 reads CASSLRGGNQPQHF. CDR3 sequence (DNA): TGTGCCAGCAGTTTACGGGGTGGGAATCAGCCCCAGCATTTT.

The chain is built from TRBV11-2 and TRBJ2-1, with TRBD2 as a possible D gene (5 bases). Germline-derived CDR1 and CDR2 are SGHAT and FQNNGV. The V end was cut by 4 bases, the J end by 8 bases, with 24 bases between. The CDR3 runs 17 residues. DNA of the CDR3: TGTGCCAGCAGCTCCCCTCGGGGTCGGAGTAAGATAGATGAGCAGTTCTTC. This sequence encodes CASSSPRGRSKIDEQFF. The variable domain in full, completed from reference TRBV11-2 and TRBJ2-1, reads EAGVAQSPRYKIIEKRQSVAFWCNPISGHATLYWYQQILGQGPKLLIQFQNNGVVDDSQLPKDRFSAERLKGVDSTLKIQPAKLEDSAVYLCASSSPRGRSKIDEQFFGPGTRLTVL.

This clone has more than one count but fewer than ten. The rearrangement links TRBV6-5 to TRBJ1-5; 7 positions agree with TRBD1. V lost 6 bases to trimming and J lost 0 bases; unmatched junction nucleotides: 5. This CDR3 contains 15 residues. CDR1 is MNHEY, CDR2 SVGAGI, per germline. Written as DNA, the CDR3 is TGTGCCAGCAGGCCACAGGGGAATAGCAATCAGCCCCAGCATTTT. It codes for CASRPQGNSNQPQHF.

The genes are TRBV5-4 and TRBJ1-4; perhaps TRBD1 as D (6 bases). CDR1 is SGHNT, CDR2 YYREEE, per germline (reference sequence). This CDR3 has 15 amino acids. V gave up 1 base and J gave up 7 bases, with 14 bases separating them. CDR3 protein: CASSLNSQGVEKLFF. CDR3 nucleotide sequence: TGTGCCAGCAGCTTGAATTCACAGGGAGTTGAAAAACTGTTTTTT.

This chain connects TRBV7-6 to TRBJ2-3; possible D gene TRBD2, 6 bases. In germline, CDR1 is SGHVS, CDR2 FNYEAQ. The CDR3 sequence is 15 residues long. V was cut by 8 bases and J by 2 bases, with 17 bases left in between. The CDR3 DNA reads as TGTGCCAGCGCCCAAGATCGGGGGATCACAGATACGCAGTATTTT. Protein: CASAQDRGITDTQYF.

V and J are TRBV5-5 and TRBJ2-1; 9 bases match TRBD1. The ends lost 3 bases at V and 2 bases at J; junction bases unmatched: 6. CDR1 SGHKS and CDR2 YYEKEE come from the germline V gene (reference sequence). The CDR3 is 16 residues long. CDR3 bases: TGTGCCAGCAGCTCAACGGACAGGGGCCCCTACAATGAGCAGTTCTTC. It codes for CASSSTDRGPYNEQFF.

The J gene is TRBJ2-4, the V gene TRBV5-6, with TRBD2 identical over 12 bases. V was pared by 0 bases and J by 6 bases, with 10 bases of the junction left unmatched. Looked up from germline, CDR1 is SGHDT and CDR2 is YYEEEE. CDR3 size: 18 residues. Here the CDR3 DNA reads TGTGCCAGCAGCTTGGGGCTAGCGGGAGGGGGATGGGCAAACATTCAGTACTTC. This translates into CASSLGLAGGGWANIQYF.

Concerning this clone: The junction and the germline gene differ at one end; a read error may be behind it. CDR3 DNA: TGTGCCATCAAAATTGGGGACACAGAAGCTTTCTTT. Its protein product is CAIKIGDTEAFF. The chain recombines TRBV10-3 with TRBJ1-1; a weak D match, TRBD1 (6 bases). The CDR3 contains 12 residues. Looked up from germline, CDR1 is ENHRY and CDR2 is SYGVKD.

The chain links TRBV7-6 to TRBJ1-6; the D gene is possibly TRBD1 (5 bases). The length of the CDR3 is 16 residues. V was clipped by 1 base and J by 5 bases, with 12 bases between them. Germline V gene lookup returns CDR1 SGHVS and CDR2 FNYEAQ. The CDR3 reads CASSLGAGGDNSPLHF. CDR3 sequence (DNA): TGTGCCAGCAGCTTAGGGGCGGGAGGGGATAATTCACCCCTCCACTTT. Combining the CDR3 with reference TRBV7-6 and TRBJ1-6 gives the whole variable domain GAGVSQSPRYKVTKRGQDVALRCDPISGHVSLYWYRQALGQGPEFLTYFNYEAQQDKSGLPNDRFSAERPEGSISTLTIQRTEQRDSAMYRCASSLGAGGDNSPLHFGNGTRLTVT.

The chain combines TRBV5-4 with TRBJ2-7; TRBD2 matches at 7 bases. The junction had 3 bases not matched to a gene; V was cut back by 4 bases and J by 2 bases. There are 13 residues in the CDR3. Looked up from germline, CDR1 is SGHNT and CDR2 is YYREEE (reference sequence). Here the CDR3 DNA reads TGTGCCAGCAGCCCAGGGACTACCTACGAGCAGTACTTC. Translating gives CASSPGTTYEQYF. Based on the CDR3 plus reference TRBV5-4 and TRBJ2-7, the full variable domain is ETGVTQSPTHLIKTRGQQVTLRCSSQSGHNTVSWYQQALGQGPQFIFQYYREEENGRGNFPPRFSGLQFPNYSSELNVNALELDDSALYLCASSPGTTYEQYFGPGTRLTVT.

This clone was seen just once. The chain links TRBV30 to TRBJ2-7; 8 bases are shared with TRBD1. The CDR3 length is 14 residues. J was trimmed by 6 bases and V by 3 bases; bases with no gene match: 10. The germline V gene has CDR1 GTSNPN and CDR2 SVGIG (reference sequence). CDR3 nucleotide sequence: TGTGCCTGGAGCCGAACAGGGGGTCCGCTCGAGCAGTACTTC. Residues: CAWSRTGGPLEQYF. Together with reference TRBV30 and TRBJ2-7, the CDR3 gives the full variable domain: SQTIHQWPATLVQPVGSPLSLECTVEGTSNPNLYWYRQAAGRGLQLLFYSVGIGQISSEVPQNLSASRPQDRQFILSSKKLLLSDSGFYLCAWSRTGGPLEQYFGPGTRLTVT.

The genes are TRBV7-9 and TRBJ1-1, with TRBD1 matching over 11 bases. CDR1 is SEHNR, CDR2 FQNEAQ, per germline (reference sequence). This CDR3 region has 16 residues. Unmatched junction bases numbered 10, after V lost 6 bases and J lost 4 bases. In DNA, the CDR3 is TGTGCCAGCAGTCCTGGGGTGGGGACAGGGGGCACTGAAGCTTTCTTT. It is translated as CASSPGVGTGGTEAFF.

This clone has only a few counts. The chain recombines TRBV18 with TRBJ2-7; 8 bases align to TRBD1. With 6 bases clipped from V and 7 bases from J, the junction kept 11 bases outside the gene matches. Germline CDR1 KGHSH, CDR2 LQKENI. This CDR3 has 14 residues. CDR3 in amino acids: CASSISGQGREQYF. The CDR3 nucleotides read TGTGCCAGCTCCATCTCCGGACAGGGTCGGGAGCAGTACTTC.

This clone was seen once. This rearrangement joins TRBV28 to TRBJ2-2; 10 bases map to TRBD1. Germline V gives CDR1 MDHEN, CDR2 SYDVKM. The CDR3 has 14 residues. J gave up 3 bases and V 6 bases, and 1 base lay outside the gene matches. The chain's CDR3 is CASSDRGHTGELFF. CDR3 nucleotides: TGTGCCAGCAGCGACAGGGGGCACACCGGGGAGCTGTTTTTT.

V is TRBV9 and J is TRBJ2-1; 9 nucleotides match TRBD2. The CDR3 consists of 15 residues. Germline loops: CDR1 SGDLS, CDR2 YYNGEE. The junction had 0 bases not matched to a gene; V was cut back by 0 bases and J by 2 bases. In DNA, the CDR3 is TGTGCCAGCAGCGTAGTAGCGGGAGCCTACAATGAGCAGTTCTTC. Protein: CASSVVAGAYNEQFF.

The rearrangement links TRBV28 to TRBJ2-7, with 14 bases fitting TRBD2. CDR3 size: 17 residues. Trimming cost V 2 bases and J 1 base; bases outside gene matches: 4. The germline V gene has CDR1 MDHEN and CDR2 SYDVKM. CDR3 residues: CASSLGTSGSGSYEQYF. CDR3 DNA: TGTGCCAGCAGTTTAGGGACTAGCGGGAGTGGGTCCTACGAGCAGTACTTC.

The chain joins TRBV18 to TRBJ1-1; 7 positions match TRBD1. The length of the CDR3 is 14 residues. V gave up 5 bases and J gave up 8 bases; unmatched junction bases: 11. CDR1 is KGHSH and CDR2 is LQKENI in the germline V gene. Here the CDR3 DNA reads TGTGCCAGCTCATTCACCCAGGGGGAAAACGAAGCTTTCTTT. Translation gives CASSFTQGENEAFF.

As DNA, the CDR3 is TGTGCCAGCAGCCCTCTGAGACAGAGCACAGATACGCAGTATTTT. Protein: CASSPLRQSTDTQYF. The chain employs TRBV6-5 and TRBJ2-3; possibly TRBD1 for D (5 bases). Trimming took 6 bases from V and 0 from J, leaving 13 bases between them. CDR1 is MNHEY, CDR2 SVGAGI, per germline. There are 15 residues in the CDR3.

This clone was recorded only once. This sequence joins TRBV15 and TRBJ1-3; 7 bases line up with TRBD1. The CDR3 sequence is 14 residues long. Germline V lookup: CDR1 LNHNV, CDR2 YYDKDF (reference sequence). J was trimmed by 4 bases and V by 6 bases; bases with no gene match: 6. CDR3: CATSTDREGNTIYF. DNA for the CDR3: TGTGCCACCAGTACCGACAGGGAAGGAAACACCATATATTTT.

There are a few counts of this clone. This chain links TRBV14 with TRBJ1-3, with D perhaps TRBD1 (5 bases). Germline V lookup: CDR1 SGHDN, CDR2 FVKESK. This CDR3 comprises 14 residues. Between the trimmed V and J ends, which lost 3 bases and 3 bases, there was a span of 9 bases. In DNA, the CDR3 is TGTGCCAGCAGCCACAGGGTCTTTGGAAACACCATATATTTT. This encodes CASSHRVFGNTIYF.